This T cell receptor (beta chain) was identified during a study of regulatory T cells in long-lasting Graves disease (dated by TCRdb to about 2021). General notes on the study: To count as having persistent Graves' disease, a patient had to have received antithyroid drug treatment for over 5 years with TSH receptor autoantibodies remaining persistently positive. A total of about 33 samples were covered by TCR sequencing, comprising some 13 persistent and about 20 newly diagnosed Graves' disease patients. Peripheral blood TCR sequencing and RNA sequencing compared persistent Graves' disease patients with newly diagnosed Graves' disease patients. The study was conducted in China and was registered as a clinical trial. Persistent Graves' disease patients in the clinical cohort had taken antithyroid drugs for approximately ten years on average. General study outcomes and caveats: Persistent disease showed preferential use of TRBV28, TRBJ1-2 and TRBJ2-5, whereas newly diagnosed disease favored TRBV20-1 and TRBJ2-1. The small sample size was acknowledged by the authors as a limitation that may reduce accuracy. Lower TCR Shannon entropy and fewer highly expanded clones were observed in persistent Graves' disease patients than in newly diagnosed patients, which suggested clonal expansion. A larger number of public clonotypes was shared among persistent patients (approximately 3,000) than among newly diagnosed patients (approximately 1,000). Peripheral blood alone was examined, since thyroid tissue, which constituted the primary lesion, could not be accessed. Sequencing and analysis were limited to the TCR beta chain.

Trimming takes 1 base from V and 5 bases from J, and the germline ends sit 14 bases apart. CDR1 and CDR2, per the germline V gene, are SGHTA and FQGNSA. Measured from the cysteine to the phenylalanine, the CDR3 is 15 residues long. Only the CDR3 DNA stays, 45 bases, in frame from base 1. In the case of this clonotype: Its target antigen remains unknown. No base quality information exists; no much larger clone differs at one position.

The library was generated by multiplex PCR. Sequencing was performed on an Illumina HiSeq 4000. iRepertoire HTBI primers and Arm-PCR amplification of CDR3 regions were used to construct TCR beta libraries. PCR products were gel purified before sequencing. As for the original processing: A total of under 80 TRBV and 14 TRBJ segments were identified across samples and were used for gene usage analysis of CDR3 amino acid clonotypes. COPE and FqMerger were used to merge the filtered high-quality paired reads into contigs. BLAST was used to align contigs to the IMGT TRBV, TRBD and TRBJ reference genes, and CDR3 was defined following IMGT. Any clonotype with a frequency above 0.1% was counted as a highly expanded clone. Repertoire diversity was measured by Shannon entropy, and V-J evenness by the Gini coefficient. Public clonotypes were defined as clonotypes shared by more than one individual. The public reads were reprocessed in TCRdb via fastp at Q25 and MiXCR, keeping in-frame beta chains. Merged by CDR3 protein, the rows form single entries marked with the most common genes and DNA. The V and J calls and clone size come from TCRdb's table, not from the authors' own analysis. This sample holds roughly 400,000 distinct CDR3 sequences; roughly a fifth were observed only once. Over 11% of the sample lies in the top ten.

The sample's time point label is to be understood as: persistent/refractory GD, antithyroid drugs over 5 years with positive TRAb. For both TCR sequencing and RNA sequencing, RNA was extracted from PBMCs using TRIzol. The diagnosis of Graves' disease was made according to American Thyroid Association guidelines. Patients were recruited from an endocrinology department in Xi'an, China. Each patient gave approximately 10 milliliters of peripheral blood, collected in an EDTA anticoagulant tube. Ficoll Paque Plus density gradient separation was used to isolate PBMCs, and no further T cell sorting was performed. RNA quality was checked with an Agilent 2100 Bioanalyzer and agarose gel, and concentration with a NanoDrop 2000.

The clonotype comes from a female donor with Graves disease. Recombination joined TRBV7-2 with TRBJ2-5; the D gene assignment is ambiguous. This specimen was peripheral blood mononuclear cells (PBMCs), taken when the disease was refractory, from a patient treated with antithyroid drugs. Here is the DNA: TGTGCCAGCAGCTTAGGTGCTTTAAGTGGGGAGACCCAGTACTTC. This yields the protein CASSLGALSGETQYF.